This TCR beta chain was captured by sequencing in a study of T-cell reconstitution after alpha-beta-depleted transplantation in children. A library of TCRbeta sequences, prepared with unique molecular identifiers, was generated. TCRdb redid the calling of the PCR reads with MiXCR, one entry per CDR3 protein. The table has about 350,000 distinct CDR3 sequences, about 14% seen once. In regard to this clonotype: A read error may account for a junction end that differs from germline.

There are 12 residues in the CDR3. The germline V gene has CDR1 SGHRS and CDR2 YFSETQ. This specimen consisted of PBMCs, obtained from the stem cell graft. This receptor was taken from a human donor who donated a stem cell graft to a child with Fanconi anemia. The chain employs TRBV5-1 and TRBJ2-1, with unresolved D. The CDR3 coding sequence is TGCGCCAGCACCTTGTATAAGGACGAGCAGTTCTTC. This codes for CASTLYKDEQFF.